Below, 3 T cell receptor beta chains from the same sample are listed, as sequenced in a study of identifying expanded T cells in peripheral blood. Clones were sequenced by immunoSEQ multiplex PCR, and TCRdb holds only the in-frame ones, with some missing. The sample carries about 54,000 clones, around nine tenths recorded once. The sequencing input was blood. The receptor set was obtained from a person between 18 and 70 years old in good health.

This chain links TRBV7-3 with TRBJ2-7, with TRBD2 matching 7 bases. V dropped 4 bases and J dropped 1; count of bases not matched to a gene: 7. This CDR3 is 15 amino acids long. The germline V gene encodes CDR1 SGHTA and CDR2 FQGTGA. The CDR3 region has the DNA TGTGCCAGCAGCTCCCAGGGTAGCGGGTCCTACGAGCAGTACTTC. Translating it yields CASSSQGSGSYEQYF.

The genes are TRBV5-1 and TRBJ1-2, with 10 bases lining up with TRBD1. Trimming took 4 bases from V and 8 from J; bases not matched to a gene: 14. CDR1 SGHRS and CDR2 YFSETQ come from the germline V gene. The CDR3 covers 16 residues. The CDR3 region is CASSPITGQGPGGYTF. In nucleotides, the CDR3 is TGCGCCAGCAGCCCCATCACGGGACAGGGGCCGGGGGGCTACACCTTC. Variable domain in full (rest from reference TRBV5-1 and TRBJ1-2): KAGVTQTPRYLIKTRGQQVTLSCSPISGHRSVSWYQQTPGQGLQFLFEYFSETQRNKGNFPGRFSGRQFSNSRSEMNVSTLELGDSALYLCASSPITGQGPGGYTFGSGTRLTVV.

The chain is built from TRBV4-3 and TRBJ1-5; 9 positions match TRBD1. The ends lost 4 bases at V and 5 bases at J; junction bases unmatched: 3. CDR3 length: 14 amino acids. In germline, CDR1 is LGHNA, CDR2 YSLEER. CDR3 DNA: TGCGCCAGCAGCCTCCGGACAGGGGATCAGCCCCAGCATTTT. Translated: CASSLRTGDQPQHF.